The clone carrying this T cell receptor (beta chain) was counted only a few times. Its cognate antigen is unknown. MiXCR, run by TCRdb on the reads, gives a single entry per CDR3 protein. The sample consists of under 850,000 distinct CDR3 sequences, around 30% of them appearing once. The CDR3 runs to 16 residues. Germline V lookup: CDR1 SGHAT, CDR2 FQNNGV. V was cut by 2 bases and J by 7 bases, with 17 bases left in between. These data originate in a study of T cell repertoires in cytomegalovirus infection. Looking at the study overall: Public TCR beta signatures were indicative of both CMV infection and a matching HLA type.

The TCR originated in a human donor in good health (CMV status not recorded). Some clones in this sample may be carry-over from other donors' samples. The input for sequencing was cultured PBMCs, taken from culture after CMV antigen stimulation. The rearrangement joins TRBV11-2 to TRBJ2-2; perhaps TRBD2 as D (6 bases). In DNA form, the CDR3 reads TGTGCCAGCAGCTTAAGGCGGGACCGGGTCCGCGGGGAGCTGTTTTTT. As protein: CASSLRRDRVRGELFF. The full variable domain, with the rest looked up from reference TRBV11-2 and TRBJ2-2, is EAGVAQSPRYKIIEKRQSVAFWCNPISGHATLYWYQQILGQGPKLLIQFQNNGVVDDSQLPKDRFSAERLKGVDSTLKIQPAKLEDSAVYLCASSLRRDRVRGELFFGEGSRLTVL.